This entry lists 17 T cell receptor beta chains sequenced from one sample in a study of blood T cell repertoires in COVID-19. The protocol was immunoSEQ multiplex PCR, while the TCRdb copy is restricted to in-frame clones and leaves out a portion. The table includes about 20,000 clones, roughly 78% detected once. Sample: peripheral blood. All receptors come from a man older than 75 with acute or convalescent COVID-19.

The chain joins TRBV29-1 to TRBJ2-1; 7 positions agree with TRBD2. The CDR3 has 13 amino acids. Germline values: CDR1 SQVTM, CDR2 ANQGSEA. With V trimmed by 6 bases and J by 8 bases, 10 bases remained unmatched. The CDR3 loop reads CSVRLAMGYEQFF. CDR3 coding DNA: TGCAGCGTGCGACTAGCTATGGGTTATGAGCAGTTCTTC.

The chain has TRBV5-1 and TRBJ2-3; 11 bases are shared with TRBD1. The CDR3 totals 15 residues. Germline CDR1 and CDR2: SGHRS and YFSETQ. V dropped 7 bases and J dropped 6; count of bases not matched to a gene: 10. CDR3 DNA: TGCGCCAGCTCCGCCCCGGACAGGGGGCGGGATACGCAGTATTTT. Encoded protein: CASSAPDRGRDTQYF.

This chain links TRBV11-3 with TRBJ2-7, with a possible D match to TRBD2 (6 bases). The CDR3 length is 13 residues. Trimming left V 5 bases short and J 3 bases short, with 11 bases between. Germline V lookup: CDR1 SGHNT, CDR2 YENEEA. CDR3 nucleotide sequence: TGTGCCAGCAGCCAGACTAGTTTCTACGAGCAGTACTTC. The encoded protein is CASSQTSFYEQYF.

V usage is TRBV6-5 and J usage is TRBJ2-7; 9 bases match TRBD1. Germline assignment: CDR1 MNHEY and CDR2 SVGAGI. This CDR3 comprises 16 residues. The junction had 5 bases not matched to a gene; V was cut back by 2 bases and J by 0 bases. This chain's CDR3 is CASSYGPGQGSYEQYF. Written as DNA, the CDR3 is TGTGCCAGCAGTTACGGTCCGGGACAGGGCTCCTACGAGCAGTACTTC.

The V and J genes are TRBV11-1 and TRBJ2-5; 11 bases match TRBD1. The germline V gene has CDR1 SGHAT and CDR2 FQDESV (reference sequence). The V gene end was trimmed by 3 bases and the J gene end by 1 base; junction bases not matched to a gene: 4. The CDR3 contains 16 residues. The CDR3 spells CASSLAGTGGQETQYF. DNA of the CDR3: TGTGCCAGCAGCTTGGCCGGGACAGGGGGCCAAGAGACCCAGTACTTC. The full variable domain, in which reference TRBV11-1 and TRBJ2-5 provide the parts outside the CDR3, is EAEVAQSPRYKITEKSQAVAFWCDPISGHATLYWYRQILGQGPELLVQFQDESVVDDSQLPKDRFSAERLKGVDSTLKIQPAELGDSAMYLCASSLAGTGGQETQYFGPGTRLLVL.

The genes are TRBV4-2 and TRBJ1-6; 11 positions match TRBD1. Germline V gene sequence: CDR1 LGHNA, CDR2 YNFKEQ. V was clipped by 2 bases and J by 9 bases; unmatched bases: 6. This CDR3 has 16 residues. The DNA for the CDR3 is TGTGCCAGCAGCCAAACAAGGACAGGGGGCGGTTCACCCCTCCACTTT. Its protein product is CASSQTRTGGGSPLHF.

This chain links TRBV29-1 with TRBJ1-2; 9 positions match TRBD1. CDR3 length equals 15 residues. The V and J ends lost 4 bases and 2 bases, in that order; junction bases with no gene match: 8. Germline V gene data show CDR1 as SQVTM and CDR2 as ANQGSEA. CDR3 sequence: CSVGTGASTNYGYTF. In DNA form, the CDR3 reads TGCAGCGTTGGGACAGGGGCTTCTACAAACTATGGCTACACCTTC.

This clone was observed a handful of times. The V gene is TRBV2, the J gene TRBJ1-4; 10 nucleotides align to TRBD1. V lost 9 bases, J lost 7 bases, and 8 bases stayed unmatched. Germline loops: CDR1 SNHLY, CDR2 FYNNEI. The CDR3 is made up of 14 amino acids. CDR3 in DNA: TGTGCCAGTCGGGGACAGGGGTTCTCTGAAAAACTGTTTTTT. Translated, it gives CASRGQGFSEKLFF.

The chain is built from TRBV27 and TRBJ2-7; D is possibly TRBD1 (6 bases). Germline CDR1 reads MNHEY; CDR2 reads SMNVEV (reference sequence). This CDR3 comprises 15 residues. The ends were cut back, 2 bases at V and 6 bases at J, with 17 bases in the middle. In DNA form, the CDR3 reads TGTGCCAGCAGTTTAAAGGGAACAGGGCTAGGCGAGCAGTACTTC. Translation: CASSLKGTGLGEQYF.

Remarks on this clone: A junction boundary mismatches the germline segment, possibly from a read error. The CDR3 coding sequence is TGTGCCAGCTGTGAGGCAGGGGGAATGTATGGCTACACCTTC. Protein product: CASCEAGGMYGYTF. The genes are TRBV6-1 and TRBJ1-2, with 7 positions matching TRBD1. CDR3 length: 14 residues. Germline loops: CDR1 MNHNS, CDR2 SASEGT.

The J gene is TRBJ2-1, the V gene TRBV18; 7 bases are a match to TRBD1. This CDR3 has 14 amino acids. Per germline, CDR1 KGHSH and CDR2 LQKENI. With V trimmed by 2 bases and J by 4 bases, 2 bases remained unmatched. CDR3 sequence reads: CASSPVQGYNEQFF. As DNA, the CDR3 is TGTGCCAGCTCACCAGTACAGGGGTACAATGAGCAGTTCTTC. Based on the CDR3 plus reference TRBV18 and TRBJ2-1, the full variable domain is NAGVMQNPRHLVRRRGQEARLRCSPMKGHSHVYWYRQLPEEGLKFMVYLQKENIIDESGMPKERFSAEFPKEGPSILRIQQVVRGDSAAYFCASSPVQGYNEQFFGPGTRLTVL.

The chain uses TRBV12-1 and TRBJ1-3; the D call of TRBD1 is as the table states it, not checked on the DNA. TRBV12-1 is an annotated pseudogene. This CDR3 has 14 residues. The CDR3 DNA is TGTGCCAGCAGCCGACAGGGGCTAGGAAACACCATATATTTT. Its translation: CASSRQGLGNTIYF.

V gene TRBV21-1 combines with J gene TRBJ1-6; whether TRBD1, the table's D call, matches the DNA was not checked. TRBV21-1 is annotated as a pseudogene. The CDR3 spans 18 residues. For the CDR3, the DNA is TGTGCCAGCAATAGGGACAGAAGAACTCCCGGTCGACAACCACCCCTCCACTTT. This codes for CASNRDRRTPGRQPPLHF.

This clone was observed a few times. In DNA form, the CDR3 reads TGTGCCAGCAGCTTAGAAGAGGGCGGCACCTACGAGCAGTACTTC. Translating it yields CASSLEEGGTYEQYF. V gene TRBV11-2 combines with J gene TRBJ2-7, with a weak D call TRBD2 (5 bases). CDR3 length: 15 residues. Germline values: CDR1 SGHAT, CDR2 FQNNGV. V lost 0 bases and J lost 2, with 11 bases in between.

V and J are TRBV19 and TRBJ2-1; the D gene is possibly TRBD2 (5 bases). Germline CDR1 is LNHDA and CDR2 is SQIVND (reference sequence). CDR3 length: 16 residues. V was trimmed by 10 bases and J by 13 bases, leaving 32 bases between them. The CDR3 region is CATRTLGSSARAQQFF. In DNA form, the CDR3 reads TGTGCCACTAGGACCTTGGGGAGCTCTGCTAGGGCACAACAGTTCTTC.

V gene TRBV6-5 combines with J gene TRBJ1-2; D ambiguous. The length of the CDR3 is 13 residues. The germline V gene encodes CDR1 MNHEY and CDR2 SVGAGI. Trimming shortened V by 6 bases and J by 3 bases, and 11 bases separated the two germline ends. The CDR3 DNA follows: TGTGCCAGCAGCCCCGGTAGCGACTATGGCTACACCTTC. This translates into CASSPGSDYGYTF.

The V call is TRBV3-1 (or the pseudogene TRBV3-2), the J call TRBJ2-1, with TRBD1 as a possible D gene (5 bases). Trimming removed 5 bases at V and 2 bases at J, with 10 bases between. In germline, CDR1 is LGHDT, CDR2 YNNKEL (reference sequence). This CDR3 has 14 residues. The CDR3 region has the DNA TGTGCCAGCAGCATCGACAGTACCTACAATGAGCAGTTCTTC. The encoded protein is CASSIDSTYNEQFF.